These 29 T cell receptor beta chains originate from one sample sequenced in a study of shared clonotypes between healthy human individuals. Here immunoSEQ multiplex PCR was the method, and the copy in TCRdb shows in-frame clones only, minus some. Of a few million clones in the sample, 95% were seen once. Sequences were obtained from naive CD4+ T cells sorted from blood. Indicated subset: CD45RA+ positively selected. Receptors were obtained from a man aged 18 to 29 in good health.

The V call is TRBV27, the J call TRBJ2-1, with D hard to call. Trimming pared 5 bases from V and 6 bases from J, leaving 14 bases between. The germline CDR1 and CDR2 sequences are MNHEY and SMNVEV (reference sequence). The CDR3 runs 14 residues. The CDR3 reads CASSQDQVRNEQFF. The DNA of the CDR3 is TGTGCCAGCAGTCAGGACCAGGTCCGCAATGAGCAGTTCTTC.

This clone was observed a single time. This sequence joins TRBV5-4 and TRBJ2-4; D ambiguous. The CDR3 sequence is 12 residues long. The germline V and J ends were trimmed by 0 bases and 2 bases, with 0 bases remaining between them. CDR1 and CDR2 (germline): SGHNT, YYREEE (reference sequence). The DNA for the CDR3 is TGTGCCAGCAGCTTGGCCAAAAACATTCAGTACTTC. Residues: CASSLAKNIQYF.

The chain recombines TRBV6-1 with TRBJ2-5, with 7 bases fitting TRBD2. The length of the CDR3 is 14 residues. V dropped 6 bases and J dropped 3; count of bases not matched to a gene: 7. Germline CDR1 is MNHNS and CDR2 is SASEGT. This CDR3 reads CASSYLGGKETQYF. Here the CDR3 DNA reads TGTGCCAGCAGCTACCTGGGGGGGAAAGAGACCCAGTACTTC.

The V call is TRBV11-2, the J call TRBJ1-4; 8 nucleotides agree with TRBD1. The ends lost 5 bases at V and 8 bases at J; junction bases unmatched: 10. The CDR3 consists of 15 residues. The germline V gene has CDR1 SGHAT and CDR2 FQNNGV. The CDR3 region has the DNA TGTGCCAGCAGCGGCGGACAGGGCCCTCTGGAAAAACTGTTTTTT. Translated: CASSGGQGPLEKLFF.

The chain uses TRBV5-1 and TRBJ1-2, with 7 bases lining up with TRBD1. The ends lost 6 bases at V and 5 bases at J; junction bases unmatched: 10. Germline V gene lookup returns CDR1 SGHRS and CDR2 YFSETQ. CDR3 size: 14 residues. In DNA form, the CDR3 reads TGCGCCAGCAACACGGGACAGACTGTTTATGGCTACACCTTC. Translating gives CASNTGQTVYGYTF.

The V gene is TRBV30, the J gene TRBJ2-1; D possibly corresponds to TRBD2 (5 bases). The CDR3 runs 15 residues. Trimming took off 3 bases at V and 9 bases at J, with 21 bases between the two ends. CDR1 is GTSNPN and CDR2 is SVGIG in the germline V gene (reference sequence). The CDR3 protein is CAWRPSGVYGGEQFF. For the CDR3, the DNA is TGTGCCTGGAGGCCCAGCGGAGTTTATGGAGGTGAGCAGTTCTTC.

This chain connects TRBV18 to TRBJ1-2; no firm D call. V was cut by 6 bases and J by 7 bases, with 12 bases left in between. The CDR3 is made up of 12 amino acids. The germline gives CDR1 KGHSH, CDR2 LQKENI. CDR3 DNA sequence: TGTGCCAGCTCCGATCAGCCGATTGGCTACACCTTC. It codes for CASSDQPIGYTF.

The chain uses TRBV19 and TRBJ1-5; TRBD1 aligns across 7 bases. Germline assignment: CDR1 LNHDA and CDR2 SQIVND (reference sequence). This CDR3 has 18 residues. Trimming at V came to 7 bases and at J to 0 bases, leaving 15 bases not matched to a gene. The CDR3 region has the DNA TGTGCCAGTAAGGATTATCGGACAGGCCCCTATAGCAATCAGCCCCAGCATTTT. Translated: CASKDYRTGPYSNQPQHF.

The rearrangement links TRBV6-1 to TRBJ1-6; the D gene is possibly TRBD1 (6 bases). The V end was cut by 8 bases, the J end by 6 bases, with 14 bases between. The CDR3 spans 14 residues. Germline V lookup: CDR1 MNHNS, CDR2 SASEGT. In DNA form, the CDR3 reads TGTGCCAGCGGGGAACAGGGATTTAATTCACCCCTCCACTTT. This sequence encodes CASGEQGFNSPLHF.

The chain combines TRBV27 with TRBJ1-6, with 10 bases matching TRBD1. Germline CDR1 MNHEY, CDR2 SMNVEV (reference sequence). The CDR3 length is 15 residues. V shed 3 bases and J 9 bases; nucleotides not matched to a gene: 5. CDR3 bases: TGTGCCAGCAGTTTCTCGGGACAGGGGAGTTCACCCCTCCACTTT. It specifies CASSFSGQGSSPLHF.

The V gene is TRBV19, the J gene TRBJ2-4; TRBD2 is a possible D gene (5 bases). The length of the CDR3 is 14 residues. The V end lost 6 bases, the J end lost 3 bases, and 12 bases lay between the germline ends. CDR1 is LNHDA, CDR2 SQIVND, per germline (reference sequence). As DNA, the CDR3 is TGTGCCAGTAGACAACCCGGGGACAAAAACATTCAGTACTTC. This translates into CASRQPGDKNIQYF.

This chain uses TRBV6-1 with TRBJ1-4; 7 bases line up with TRBD1. Germline V gene sequence: CDR1 MNHNS, CDR2 SASEGT. The CDR3 contains 14 residues. V was pared by 9 bases and J by 7 bases, with 11 bases of the junction left unmatched. Here the CDR3 DNA reads TGTGCCAGTGGAGGACAGGCCCTCGGTGAAAAACTGTTTTTT. This sequence encodes CASGGQALGEKLFF.

The V call is TRBV20-1, the J call TRBJ1-1, with D perhaps matching TRBD1 (5 bases). The CDR3 consists of 10 residues. CDR1 DFQATT and CDR2 SNEGSKA come from the germline V gene (reference sequence). Trimming stripped 6 bases from V and 7 bases from J, with 9 bases between. CDR3 DNA sequence: TGCAGTGCCTCGGGGGGTGAAGCTTTCTTT. The encoded protein is CSASGGEAFF.

The rearrangement uses TRBV19 and TRBJ1-4, with D possibly being TRBD1 (6 bases). V dropped 4 bases and J dropped 4 bases, with 10 bases sitting between them. This CDR3 has 14 amino acids. CDR1 LNHDA and CDR2 SQIVND come from the germline V gene (reference sequence). The CDR3 region has the DNA TGTGCCAGTAGTACCGGACAGTTTAATGAAAAACTGTTTTTT. Protein: CASSTGQFNEKLFF.

V gene TRBV19 combines with J gene TRBJ2-2; D is perhaps TRBD1 (6 bases). Germline V gene data show CDR1 as LNHDA and CDR2 as SQIVND (reference sequence). This CDR3 is built from 14 residues. The germline V and J ends were trimmed by 5 bases and 3 bases, with 10 bases remaining between them. The CDR3 region is CASSLNRDTGELFF. The DNA of the CDR3 is TGTGCCAGTAGTCTTAACAGGGACACCGGGGAGCTGTTTTTT.

This chain connects TRBV5-1 to TRBJ1-2; the match to TRBD1 covers 8 bases. This CDR3 is 16 amino acids long. V trimming: 2 bases; J trimming: 5 bases; junction bases outside the gene matches: 11. The germline gives CDR1 SGHRS, CDR2 YFSETQ. The CDR3 is CASSLAGTGMTYGYTF. CDR3 nucleotide sequence: TGCGCCAGCAGCTTAGCCGGGACAGGAATGACATATGGCTACACCTTC.

The genes are TRBV10-1 and TRBJ2-3, with 8 bases matching TRBD2. Germline V gives CDR1 WNHNN, CDR2 SYGVQD (reference sequence). Unmatched junction bases numbered 6, after V lost 3 bases and J lost 1 base. The length of the CDR3 is 16 residues. The CDR3 DNA reads TGCGCCAGCAGTGACCCCTCCGGGGGGGGCACAGATACGCAGTATTTT. Translating gives CASSDPSGGGTDTQYF.

On this clone: At the DNA level, this CDR3 is encoded by other sequences in the same sample as well. This rearrangement joins TRBV29-1 to TRBJ2-3; 11 bases map to TRBD2. Germline V gene sequence: CDR1 SQVTM, CDR2 ANQGSEA. This CDR3 contains 16 residues. V shed 2 bases and J 2 bases; nucleotides not matched to a gene: 6. The CDR3 protein is CSVELPSGGPTDTQYF. The CDR3 DNA sequence: TGCAGCGTTGAACTTCCTAGCGGGGGGCCCACAGATACGCAGTATTTT.

This clone was seen only a few times. This same CDR3 is encoded by further DNA sequences in the sample. The chain carries TRBV2 and TRBJ2-7; D is tentatively TRBD1 or TRBD2 (6 bases each). CDR3 length equals 13 residues. Germline-derived CDR1 and CDR2 are SNHLY and FYNNEI. V was clipped by 2 bases and J by 7 bases, with 12 bases between them. CDR3 loop: CASSELGGAEQYF. The CDR3, as DNA: TGTGCCAGCAGTGAACTGGGGGGCGCGGAGCAGTACTTC.

A single count supports this clone. The chain combines TRBV30 with TRBJ1-2; no clear D. This CDR3 spans 16 amino acids. Trimming pared 4 bases from V and 1 base from J, leaving 19 bases between. Germline CDR1 and CDR2: GTSNPN and SVGIG (reference sequence). In nucleotides, the CDR3 is TGTGCCTGGACCTCTTCCGGGATGGGCTTTAACTATGGCTACACCTTC. This encodes CAWTSSGMGFNYGYTF.

The CDR3 coding sequence is TGTGCCAGCAGTCCCCGGGGCCCGAGCTCCTACAATGAGCAGTTCTTC. As protein: CASSPRGPSSYNEQFF. This chain uses TRBV7-3 with TRBJ2-1; D tentatively reads TRBD1 or TRBD2 (5 bases each). There are 16 residues in the CDR3. CDR1 SGHTA and CDR2 FQGTGA come from the germline V gene. V dropped 6 bases and J dropped 0 bases, with 15 bases sitting between them.

CDR3 nucleotide sequence: TGCAGCGTTGGGAAGGGTCAGGGGTACGAGCAGTACTTC. Residues: CSVGKGQGYEQYF. The chain joins TRBV29-1 to TRBJ2-7, with D possibly TRBD1 on 6 matching bases. V shed 4 bases and J shed 4 bases, with 14 bases lying between them. The CDR3 runs to 13 residues. Germline V gives CDR1 SQVTM, CDR2 ANQGSEA.

The V call is TRBV5-8, the J call TRBJ1-2; D is ambiguous. The ends were cut back, 0 bases at V and 3 bases at J, with 18 bases in the middle. There are 17 residues in the CDR3. Per germline, CDR1 SGHTS and CDR2 YDEGEE. DNA of the CDR3: TGTGCCAGCAGCTTGGCACCCGTCCTTTTGGTAGACTATGGCTACACCTTC. It yields the protein CASSLAPVLLVDYGYTF.

The rearrangement joins TRBV19 to TRBJ1-3; D remains unclear. This CDR3 region has 16 residues. The ends were cut back, 3 bases at V and 0 bases at J, with 12 bases in the middle. Per germline, CDR1 LNHDA and CDR2 SQIVND (reference sequence). The CDR3 sequence: CASSIGPSVSGNTIYF. CDR3 nucleotide sequence: TGTGCCAGTAGTATCGGCCCTTCGGTCTCTGGAAACACCATATATTTT.

The genes are TRBV6-1 and TRBJ2-4; D is uncertain. CDR1 is MNHNS and CDR2 is SASEGT in the germline V gene. The CDR3 is 15 amino acids. The germline V and J ends were trimmed by 4 bases and 8 bases, with 18 bases remaining between them. The CDR3 reads CASSARAVVVDIQYF. CDR3 sequence (DNA): TGTGCCAGCAGTGCCCGGGCCGTAGTAGTAGACATTCAGTACTTC.

This chain joins TRBV29-1 and TRBJ2-5; a weak D match, TRBD2 (5 bases). Per the germline V gene, CDR1 is SQVTM and CDR2 is ANQGSEA. The CDR3 loop spans 16 amino acids. V was shortened by 1 base and J by 7 bases, with 22 bases between the two germline ends. This CDR3 is CSVEVIQSSGTGTQYF. DNA for the CDR3: TGCAGCGTTGAAGTTATACAGTCAAGCGGTACGGGGACCCAGTACTTC.

The J gene is TRBJ1-5, the V gene TRBV10-2, with D possibly TRBD1 on 6 matching bases. Per germline, CDR1 WSHSY and CDR2 SAAADI. This CDR3 is 15 amino acids long. The V gene lost 5 bases and the J gene lost 2 bases, with 13 bases spanning the gap. The CDR3 sequence: CASSSTGSGNQPQHF. CDR3 nucleotide sequence: TGCGCCAGCAGTTCCACAGGGTCGGGCAATCAGCCCCAGCATTTT.

Notes on this clone: The same CDR3 arises from other DNA sequences in this sample as well. The chain combines TRBV6-5 with TRBJ1-2; weak D call: TRBD1 (6 bases). V gave up 2 bases and J gave up 2 bases, with 6 bases separating them. Germline CDR1 is MNHEY and CDR2 is SVGAGI. The CDR3 sequence is 13 residues long. CDR3 bases: TGTGCCAGCAGTTACCAGGGGAACTATGGCTACACCTTC. Encoded protein: CASSYQGNYGYTF.

A note on this clone: Distinct nucleotide sequences in the sample also encode this CDR3. The chain couples TRBV28 to TRBJ1-6; tentatively, D is TRBD1 (5 bases). Trimming left V 2 bases short and J 5 bases short, with 10 bases between. The CDR3 is 15 amino acids. CDR1 is MDHEN, CDR2 SYDVKM, per germline. CDR3 in DNA: TGTGCCAGCAGTTTAGGGGGTAGGGATAATTCACCCCTCCACTTT. Amino acid sequence: CASSLGGRDNSPLHF.